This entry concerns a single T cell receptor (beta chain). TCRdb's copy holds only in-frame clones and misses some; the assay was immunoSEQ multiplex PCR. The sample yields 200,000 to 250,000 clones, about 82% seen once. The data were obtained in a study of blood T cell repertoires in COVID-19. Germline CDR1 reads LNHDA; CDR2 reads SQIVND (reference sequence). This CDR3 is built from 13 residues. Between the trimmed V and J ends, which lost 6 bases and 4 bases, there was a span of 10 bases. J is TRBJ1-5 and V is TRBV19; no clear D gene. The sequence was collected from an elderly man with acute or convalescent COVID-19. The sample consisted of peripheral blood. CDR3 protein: CASSPTENQPQHF. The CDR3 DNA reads TGTGCCAGTAGCCCGACGGAGAATCAGCCCCAGCATTTT.